Listed here is a single T cell receptor beta chain. The antigen is unknown. This table comes from immunoSEQ multiplex PCR, and its TCRdb copy is limited to in-frame clones, with some not included. The sample includes about 120,000 clones, 92% of them seen just once. This sample was included in a study of Tregs in tolerant kidney transplant recipients. Broader study findings: Few patients were studied, so findings need validation in larger groups. Biological reproducibility was not directly addressed, but technical replication error appeared minimal. Expanding Tregs on activated donor B cells appeared to best identify donor-specific TCRbeta clones.

Germline V CDR1 and CDR2: MNHNS, SASEGT. The germline V and J ends were trimmed by 2 bases and 4 bases, with 8 bases remaining between them. The CDR3 covers 13 residues. Unstimulated regulatory T cells (CD4+CD25+CD127-), CD4+CD25- non-regulatory cells, CD4 and CD8 cells were FACS-sorted from thawed PBMCs. The source of this sequence is a human donor in good health. Input material: CD4+ T cells from blood. This sequence joins TRBV6-1 and TRBJ2-5; D unresolved. The CDR3 DNA reads as TGTGCCAGCAGTGAACCAGCACGAGAGACCCAGTACTTC. This gives the protein CASSEPARETQYF.